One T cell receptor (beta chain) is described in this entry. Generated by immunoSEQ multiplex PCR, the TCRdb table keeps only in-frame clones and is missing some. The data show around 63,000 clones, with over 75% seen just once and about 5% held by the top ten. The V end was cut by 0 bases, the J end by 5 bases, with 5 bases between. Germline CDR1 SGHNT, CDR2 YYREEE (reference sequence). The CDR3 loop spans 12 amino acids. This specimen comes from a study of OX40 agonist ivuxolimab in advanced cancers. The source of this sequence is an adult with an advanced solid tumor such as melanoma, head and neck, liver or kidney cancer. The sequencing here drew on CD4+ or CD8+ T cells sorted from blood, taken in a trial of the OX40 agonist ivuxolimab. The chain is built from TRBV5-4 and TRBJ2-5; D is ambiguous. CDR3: CASSLVGETQYF. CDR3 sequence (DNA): TGTGCCAGCAGCTTGGTTGGTGAGACCCAGTACTTC.